This T cell receptor (beta chain) was captured by sequencing in a study of shared clonotypes between healthy human individuals. Study-wide points: Generation probabilities were higher for clonotypes shared across all four sorted-subset donors than for unshared ones.

V shed 1 base and J shed 0 bases, with 12 bases lying between them. There are 16 residues in the CDR3. Germline CDR1 SGHDT, CDR2 YYEEEE. This clone is a singleton in its sample. The antigen is not known. Method: immunoSEQ multiplex PCR; TCRdb's copy keeps in-frame clones and lacks some. Among over 700,000 clones listed, around 70% were seen once. The sample consisted of memory CD4+ T cells sorted from blood. The subset was: CD45RA-negative fraction. The chain has TRBV5-6 and TRBJ2-3, with TRBD2 as a possible D gene (5 bases). The receptor was isolated from a woman in her twenties or thirties in good health. The CDR3 bases are TGTGCCAGCAGCTTGAGGAGCGGAACTAGCACAGATACGCAGTATTTT. Residues: CASSLRSGTSTDTQYF.